Each of the 16 T cell receptor beta chains below was sequenced from the same sample in a study of blood T cell repertoires in COVID-19. Assay: immunoSEQ multiplex PCR; the TCRdb copy retains only in-frame clones and omits some. The sample lists 200,000 to 250,000 clones; over 75% were seen once. The sequenced sample was PBMCs or T cells enriched from blood (not recorded which). The receptors originated from a man aged 40-55 years who had recovered from COVID-19.

This clone was counted a few times. The V and J genes are TRBV7-3 and TRBJ1-6; the match to TRBD1 covers 7 bases. The germline V gene has CDR1 SGHTA and CDR2 FQGTGA. There are 15 residues in the CDR3. Unmatched junction bases numbered 3, after V lost 0 bases and J lost 7 bases. The chain's CDR3 is CASSLTPGGNSPLHF. The CDR3 DNA follows: TGTGCCAGCAGCTTAACCCCAGGGGGAAATTCACCCCTCCACTTT.

This clone was picked up one time. The chain uses TRBV7-9 and TRBJ1-2; 8 positions agree with TRBD1. Looked up from germline, CDR1 is SEHNR and CDR2 is FQNEAQ (reference sequence). CDR3 length equals 15 residues. The trim removed 3 bases at V and 5 bases at J, leaving 8 bases unmatched. The CDR3 spells CASSFGQGGLYGYTF. CDR3 coding DNA: TGTGCCAGCAGCTTCGGACAGGGCGGTTTATATGGCTACACCTTC.

The chain carries TRBV30 and TRBJ1-6, with 7 bases aligning to TRBD1. The CDR3 totals 15 residues. Germline assignment: CDR1 GTSNPN and CDR2 SVGIG (reference sequence). V was pared by 4 bases and J by 6 bases, with 9 bases of the junction left unmatched. The CDR3 DNA follows: TGTGCCTGGAAAACCTCAGGGGGAGTTAATTCACCCCTCCACTTT. It specifies CAWKTSGGVNSPLHF.

The chain carries TRBV18 and TRBJ2-3; TRBD1 matches 7 bases. This CDR3 has 13 residues. Trimming took 5 bases from V and 5 from J; bases not matched to a gene: 4. Germline V gene lookup returns CDR1 KGHSH and CDR2 LQKENI. The CDR3 region is CASSSGQEDTQYF. The CDR3, as DNA: TGTGCCAGCTCATCAGGACAGGAAGATACGCAGTATTTT. Combining the CDR3 with reference TRBV18 and TRBJ2-3 gives the whole variable domain NAGVMQNPRHLVRRRGQEARLRCSPMKGHSHVYWYRQLPEEGLKFMVYLQKENIIDESGMPKERFSAEFPKEGPSILRIQQVVRGDSAAYFCASSSGQEDTQYFGPGTRLTVL.

This clone has only a few counts. The chain employs TRBV28 and TRBJ1-5; D possibly corresponds to TRBD1 (6 bases). Germline V lookup: CDR1 MDHEN, CDR2 SYDVKM. The V and J ends lost 4 bases and 0 bases respectively, with 16 bases between them. The CDR3 has 17 amino acids. CDR3 in DNA: TGTGCCAGCAGTTCCCAGCGGGGGGGGCATAGCAATCAGCCCCAGCATTTT. It codes for CASSSQRGGHSNQPQHF.

This clone has only one observation. The chain links TRBV28 to TRBJ1-1, with 9 bases fitting TRBD1. Germline lookup yields CDR1 MDHEN and CDR2 SYDVKM. CDR3 length: 17 residues. V lost 3 bases, J lost 1 base, and 9 bases stayed unmatched. In DNA, the CDR3 is TGTGCCAGCAGTTTTTTGACACAGGGGGCTGGGAACACTGAAGCTTTCTTT. Translation gives CASSFLTQGAGNTEAFF. Based on the CDR3 plus reference TRBV28 and TRBJ1-1, the full variable domain is DVKVTQSSRYLVKRTGEKVFLECVQDMDHENMFWYRQDPGLGLRLIYFSYDVKMKEKGDIPEGYSVSREKKERFSLILESASTNQTSMYLCASSFLTQGAGNTEAFFGQGTRLTVV.

The genes are TRBV27 and TRBJ2-1, with a possible D match to TRBD1 (6 bases). CDR3 length equals 15 residues. Between the trimmed V and J ends, which lost 3 bases and 2 bases, there was a span of 11 bases. Germline V gene data show CDR1 as MNHEY and CDR2 as SMNVEV (reference sequence). The CDR3: CASSFRQGTYNEQFF. DNA for the CDR3: TGTGCCAGCAGTTTTAGGCAGGGGACCTACAATGAGCAGTTCTTC.

V is TRBV29-1 and J is TRBJ2-4; TRBD2 matches at 10 bases. CDR3 length: 13 residues. Per the germline V gene, CDR1 is SQVTM and CDR2 is ANQGSEA. With V trimmed by 4 bases and J by 8 bases, 5 bases remained unmatched. DNA for the CDR3: TGCAGCGTTGGGGTCGGGACTAGCGACATTCAGTACTTC. This sequence encodes CSVGVGTSDIQYF.

This chain uses TRBV2 with TRBJ2-3; 8 nucleotides match TRBD1. V was pared by 11 bases and J by 3 bases, with 10 bases of the junction left unmatched. The CDR3 has 14 amino acids. CDR1 and CDR2 (germline): SNHLY, FYNNEI. This CDR3 reads CASKEGTGTDTQYF. The CDR3 DNA is TGTGCCTCGAAAGAGGGGACAGGAACAGATACGCAGTATTTT.

The chain recombines TRBV28 with TRBJ2-3; 10 bases line up with TRBD1. Germline V lookup: CDR1 MDHEN, CDR2 SYDVKM. CDR3 size: 13 residues. V was pared by 10 bases and J by 3 bases, with 4 bases of the junction left unmatched. The CDR3 coding sequence is TGTGCCATAACGGGACAGGGGACAGATACGCAGTATTTT. Translating it yields CAITGQGTDTQYF. The full variable domain, with the rest looked up from reference TRBV28 and TRBJ2-3, is DVKVTQSSRYLVKRTGEKVFLECVQDMDHENMFWYRQDPGLGLRLIYFSYDVKMKEKGDIPEGYSVSREKKERFSLILESASTNQTSMYLCAITGQGTDTQYFGPGTRLTVL.

This chain links TRBV2 with TRBJ1-5; D not certain. This CDR3 region has 15 residues. CDR1 is SNHLY and CDR2 is FYNNEI in the germline V gene. V was clipped by 5 bases and J by 0 bases, with 11 bases between them. The CDR3 DNA sequence: TGTGCCAGCAGTAAACAAGCGAATAGCAATCAGCCCCAGCATTTT. This gives the protein CASSKQANSNQPQHF. Complete variable domain (other parts from reference TRBV2 and TRBJ1-5): EPEVTQTPSHQVTQMGQEVILRCVPISNHLYFYWYRQILGQKVEFLVSFYNNEISEKSEIFDDQFSVERPDGSNFTLKIRSTKLEDSAMYFCASSKQANSNQPQHFGDGTRLSIL.

CDR3 residues: CASSVDRAVNYGYTF. CDR3 nucleotides: TGTGCCAGCAGTGTGGACAGGGCCGTTAACTATGGCTACACCTTC. V usage is TRBV3-1 (or the pseudogene TRBV3-2) and J usage is TRBJ1-2, with 8 bases matching TRBD1. Germline values: CDR1 LGHDT, CDR2 YNNKEL (reference sequence). With 6 bases clipped from V and 1 base from J, the junction kept 7 bases outside the gene matches. The CDR3 runs 15 residues.

CDR3 nucleotide sequence: TGTGCCAGCAGCCTACCGAGGGGGGGCACATACGAGCAGTACTTC. Protein sequence: CASSLPRGGTYEQYF. The chain recombines TRBV14 with TRBJ2-7; TRBD2 is a possible D gene (7 bases). This CDR3 contains 15 residues. Germline V gene lookup returns CDR1 SGHDN and CDR2 FVKESK. V was clipped by 4 bases and J by 4 bases, with 17 bases between them.

This clone was seen a single time. This chain links TRBV2 with TRBJ1-2; possible D gene TRBD1, 6 bases. Deletions cut 1 base from V and 4 bases from J, with 10 bases between. The CDR3 consists of 14 residues. CDR1 SNHLY and CDR2 FYNNEI come from the germline V gene. The CDR3 is CASSEDTGSYGYTF. In DNA, the CDR3 is TGTGCCAGCAGTGAAGACACAGGGAGCTATGGCTACACCTTC.

The chain joins TRBV5-5 to TRBJ1-2; 9 nucleotides match TRBD1. Germline V gene lookup returns CDR1 SGHKS and CDR2 YYEKEE (reference sequence). With V trimmed by 4 bases and J by 2 bases, 3 bases remained unmatched. The CDR3 spans 14 residues. As DNA, the CDR3 is TGTGCCAGCAGCACGGGACAGGGAAACTATGGCTACACCTTC. Protein sequence: CASSTGQGNYGYTF.

V usage is TRBV4-3 and J usage is TRBJ1-1; no clear D. Germline-derived CDR1 and CDR2 are LGHNA and YSLEER. The CDR3 spans 14 residues. Trimming took off 3 bases at V and 7 bases at J, with 15 bases between the two ends. The CDR3 DNA sequence: TGCGCCAGCAGCCAGGAGCCAGCGGGCGGTGAAGCTTTCTTT. Translating it yields CASSQEPAGGEAFF.